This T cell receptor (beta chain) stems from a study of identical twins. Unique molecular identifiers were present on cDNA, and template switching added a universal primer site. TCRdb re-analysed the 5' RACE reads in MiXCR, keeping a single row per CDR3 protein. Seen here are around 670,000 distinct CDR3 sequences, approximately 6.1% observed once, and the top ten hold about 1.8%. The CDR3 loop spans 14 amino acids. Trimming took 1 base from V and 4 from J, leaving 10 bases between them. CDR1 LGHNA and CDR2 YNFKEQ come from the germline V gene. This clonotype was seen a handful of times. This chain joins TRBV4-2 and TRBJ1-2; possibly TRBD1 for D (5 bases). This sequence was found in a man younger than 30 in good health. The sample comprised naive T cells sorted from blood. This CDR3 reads CASSQVPGVYGYTF. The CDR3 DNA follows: TGTGCCAGCAGCCAAGTACCGGGGGTCTATGGCTACACCTTC.